This T cell receptor beta chain was identified in a study of control samples from healthy donors and cancer patients. Here immunoSEQ multiplex PCR was the method, and the copy in TCRdb shows in-frame clones only, minus some. The sample lists 350,000 to 450,000 clones; 90% were seen once. V lost 1 base to trimming and J lost 6 bases, with 6 bases between them. Germline CDR1 SGHAT, CDR2 FQNNGV. The CDR3 totals 13 residues. V is TRBV11-2 and J is TRBJ2-2; D gene uncertain. Sequencing used PBMCs. This TCR was recovered from a man aged 40-49 years with head and neck cancer. DNA of the CDR3: TGTGCCAGCAGCTTAGGGTCGGCCGGGGAGCTGTTTTTT. This sequence encodes CASSLGSAGELFF.